This entry features one T cell receptor (beta chain) sequence. Its antigen is currently unknown. The data were taken from a study of cytomegalovirus exposure and HLA in healthy donors. Background on the study: Early released data comprised 80 million to 90 million unique TCRs from HLA-typed donors.

General study results and limits: Researchers counted around 170 TCR beta chains as cytomegalovirus-associated. Researchers reported that a few CMV-associated chains were confirmed in vitro as CMV antigen-specific. In a later analysis, HLA-associated TCR beta chains were more clonally expanded than equally common others.

PCR involved 60 Vbeta and 13 Jbeta primers. This table comes from immunoSEQ multiplex PCR, and its TCRdb copy is limited to in-frame clones, with some not included. This sample carries around 160,000 clones, about four fifths of them seen once, and the ten largest clones take 7.5% to 9%. This TCR was recovered from a male donor in good health and CMV-seropositive. Sequenced sample: PBMCs.

The CDR3 protein is CASSDRIYGYTF. DNA for the CDR3: TGTGCCAGCAGCGACAGGATCTATGGCTACACCTTC. This sequence joins TRBV2 and TRBJ1-2; D is possibly TRBD1 (6 bases). The V gene lost 6 bases and the J gene lost 4 bases, with 9 bases spanning the gap. This CDR3 has 12 amino acids. The V gene's germline CDR1 is SNHLY and CDR2 FYNNEI.